This is a list of T cell receptor beta chains from one sample in a study of cytomegalovirus exposure and HLA in healthy donors. TCRdb keeps only in-frame clones here, not all; method: immunoSEQ multiplex PCR. The sample consists of some 150,000 clones, 75% to 90% of them appearing once. Sequencing was carried out using PBMCs. These receptors were taken from a woman younger than 35 in good health and CMV-seropositive. CDR3s include the opening cysteine and the closing phenylalanine or tryptophan. D genes are given only for firm matches. Only part of the rows carry a size: once, few, many, or a class if the clone is expanded.

V: TRBV19
size: -
J: TRBJ1-2
D: -
CDR3: CASSTPGTNYGYTF
DNA: TGTGCCAGTAGTACTCCCGGGACAAACTATGGCTACACCTTC

V: TRBV29-1
size: -
J: TRBJ1-5
D: -
CDR3: CSVGGGSQPQHF
DNA: TGCAGCGTTGGAGGGGGTAGTCAGCCCCAGCATTTT

V: TRBV5-1
size: -
J: TRBJ1-2
D: TRBD1
CDR3: CASSWGTGSNYGYTF
DNA: TGCGCCAGCAGCTGGGGGACAGGATCAAACTATGGCTACACCTTC

V: TRBV28
size: -
J: TRBJ1-1
D: -
CDR3: CASSPYYQNTEAFF
DNA: TGTGCCAGCAGCCCTTACTATCAGAACACTGAAGCTTTCTTT

V: TRBV5-1
size: -
J: TRBJ2-3
D: TRBD1
CDR3: CASTPQGVTDTQYF
DNA: TGCGCCAGCACCCCACAGGGGGTCACAGATACGCAGTATTTT

V: TRBV5-1
size: -
J: TRBJ1-2
D: TRBD1
CDR3: CASRPTGTLYGYTF
DNA: TGCGCCAGCAGACCGACAGGGACTCTCTATGGCTACACCTTC

V: TRBV28
size: -
J: TRBJ1-4
D: -
CDR3: CASSLFSGLLNEKLFF
DNA: TGTGCCAGCAGTTTATTCAGCGGACTTTTGAATGAAAAACTGTTTTTT

V: TRBV5-1
size: -
J: TRBJ2-1
D: -
CDR3: CASSGRTTINEQFF
DNA: TGCGCCAGCAGCGGACGGACTACGATCAATGAGCAGTTCTTC

V: TRBV27
size: -
J: TRBJ2-3
D: -
CDR3: CASSFRGGDTQYF
DNA: TGTGCCAGCAGTTTTCGCGGCGGAGATACGCAGTATTTT

V: TRBV28
size: once
J: TRBJ2-3
D: TRBD2
CDR3: CASSFGGLAHTDTQYF
DNA: TGTGCCAGCAGTTTCGGGGGACTAGCGCACACAGATACGCAGTATTTT

V: TRBV19
size: -
J: TRBJ1-1
D: -
CDR3: CASWAGATEAFF
DNA: TGTGCCAGTTGGGCGGGGGCCACTGAAGCTTTCTTT

V: TRBV30
size: few
J: TRBJ1-2
D: -
CDR3: CAWTRGAFYGYTF
DNA: TGTGCCTGGACCCGGGGGGCCTTCTATGGCTACACCTTC

V: TRBV6-1
size: -
J: TRBJ1-2
D: -
CDR3: CASSEVIRQGGNGYTF
DNA: TGTGCCAGCAGTGAAGTGATTCGGCAGGGTGGAAATGGCTACACCTTC

V: TRBV2
size: few
J: TRBJ1-6
D: -
CDR3: CASSEGGGNRSPLHF
DNA: TGTGCCAGCAGTGAAGGGGGGGGGAATAGATCACCCCTCCACTTT

V: TRBV10-3
size: -
J: TRBJ2-1
D: TRBD2
CDR3: CAIAGTSGGPSDNEQFF
DNA: TGTGCCATCGCGGGGACTAGCGGGGGGCCATCGGACAATGAGCAGTTCTTC

V: TRBV27
size: -
J: TRBJ2-7
D: TRBD1
CDR3: CASRIQGARNEQYF
DNA: TGTGCCAGCAGAATACAGGGGGCCAGGAACGAGCAGTACTTC

V: TRBV5-6
size: -
J: TRBJ1-5
D: TRBD1
CDR3: CASSLGTGASYQPQHF
DNA: TGTGCCAGCAGCTTGGGGACAGGGGCGTCGTATCAGCCCCAGCATTTT

V: TRBV27
size: -
J: TRBJ1-2
D: -
CDR3: CASSLDGHLNYGYTF
DNA: TGTGCCAGCAGTTTAGATGGGCACCTTAACTATGGCTACACCTTC

V: TRBV27
size: -
J: TRBJ2-5
D: -
CDR3: CASSLWGGPGETQYF
DNA: TGTGCCAGCAGTTTATGGGGGGGGCCGGGGGAGACCCAGTACTTC

V: TRBV18
size: -
J: TRBJ2-1
D: -
CDR3: CASSPTRGASYNEQFF
DNA: TGTGCCAGCTCACCTACCCGGGGGGCCTCCTACAATGAGCAGTTCTTC

V: TRBV7-9
size: -
J: TRBJ2-1
D: -
CDR3: CASSFGESYNEQFF
DNA: TGTGCCAGCAGCTTCGGGGAATCCTACAATGAGCAGTTCTTC

V: TRBV10-3
size: -
J: TRBJ1-1
D: TRBD1
CDR3: CAISNRGKNTEAFF
DNA: TGTGCCATCTCCAACAGGGGAAAGAACACTGAAGCTTTCTTT

V: TRBV7-9
size: -
J: TRBJ1-6
D: TRBD1
CDR3: CASSLGRGPNSPLHF
DNA: TGTGCCAGCAGCTTAGGTAGGGGGCCGAATTCACCCCTCCACTTT

V: TRBV7-9
size: -
J: TRBJ1-2
D: TRBD1
CDR3: CASSLMDRESYTF
DNA: TGTGCCAGCAGCTTAATGGACAGGGAAAGCTACACCTTC

V: TRBV2
size: -
J: TRBJ2-5
D: -
CDR3: CASSVFLNPGETQYF
DNA: TGTGCCAGCAGTGTCTTTCTCAACCCCGGGGAGACCCAGTACTTC

V: TRBV7-9
size: -
J: TRBJ2-7
D: -
CDR3: CASSLDGGEQYF
DNA: TGTGCCAGCAGCTTAGACGGAGGGGAGCAGTACTTC

V: TRBV25-1
size: few
J: TRBJ1-2
D: -
CDR3: CASSEWSDSSGYTF
DNA: TGTGCCAGCAGTGAATGGTCGGACAGTAGCGGCTACACCTTC

V: TRBV7-8
size: -
J: TRBJ2-4
D: TRBD2
CDR3: CASSSLPGGLAKNIQYF
DNA: TGTGCCAGCAGCTCCCTCCCGGGAGGTCTAGCCAAAAACATTCAGTACTTC

V: TRBV7-2
size: -
J: TRBJ1-5
D: TRBD1
CDR3: CASSLLRTGNQPQHF
DNA: TGTGCCAGCAGCTTACTTAGGACAGGGAATCAGCCCCAGCATTTT

V: TRBV7-9
size: -
J: TRBJ1-5
D: -
CDR3: CASSPEGGNQPQHF
DNA: TGTGCCAGCAGCCCAGAGGGGGGCAATCAGCCCCAGCATTTT

V: TRBV2
size: once
J: TRBJ2-3
D: -
CDR3: CASSSEGSDTQYF
DNA: TGTGCCAGCAGTTCCGAGGGATCAGATACGCAGTATTTT

V: TRBV2
size: -
J: TRBJ2-7
D: TRBD2
CDR3: CASRGPGGGGEQYF
DNA: TGTGCCAGCAGGGGACCCGGCGGGGGAGGAGAGCAGTACTTC